The clone carrying this TCR beta chain was observed many times. The entry originates in a study of T cells in Graves' hyperthyroidism and ophthalmopathy. The CDR3 is 20 residues long. Germline assignment: CDR1 MDHEN and CDR2 SYDVKM. The V end was cut by 6 bases, the J end by 3 bases, with 33 bases between. RNA transcripts yielded amplified TCR beta CDR3 regions. Initially, a first-round RT-PCR of the TCR CDR3 employed the HTBI primer set. In TCRdb, the multiplex PCR reads were re-called with MiXCR into one record per CDR3 protein. The data hold about 250,000 distinct CDR3 sequences, with roughly 20% observed a single time.

The rearrangement joins TRBV28 to TRBJ2-7, with D tentatively TRBD1 or TRBD2 (6 bases each). The sequence was obtained from a man aged 25-45 years with Graves' ophthalmopathy. Sequencing was carried out using blood. DNA of the CDR3: TGTGCCAGCAGAATCCCCCTCGGGACACCAAGACTAGAGCGATTCTACGAGCAGTACTTC. Residues: CASRIPLGTPRLERFYEQYF. The full variable domain, its missing parts supplied by reference TRBV28 and TRBJ2-7, is DVKVTQSSRYLVKRTGEKVFLECVQDMDHENMFWYRQDPGLGLRLIYFSYDVKMKEKGDIPEGYSVSREKKERFSLILESASTNQTSMYLCASRIPLGTPRLERFYEQYFGPGTRLTVT.